The clone carrying this T cell receptor (beta chain) was recorded once. Its antigen is as yet unknown. The length of the CDR3 is 13 residues. Trimming shortened V by 6 bases and J by 1 base, and 9 bases separated the two germline ends. Germline assignment: CDR1 WSHSY and CDR2 SAAADI. The data were produced by immunoSEQ multiplex PCR, yet TCRdb's version contains in-frame clones alone and is incomplete. The table includes several thousand clones, about 75% detected once. This specimen belongs to a study of circulating tumor DNA in untreated peripheral T-cell lymphoma. Overall study findings and caveats: Tumor-specific clonotypes were found in 76% of patients.

This tumor tissue came from a pretreatment baseline collection. This chain links TRBV10-2 with TRBJ1-1; D may be TRBD1 (5 bases). Source material: tumor tissue. The clonotype originates from a human donor with peripheral T-cell lymphoma. The CDR3 coding sequence is TGCGCCAGCAGAGCCAGGGAGAACACTGAAGCTTTCTTT. This sequence encodes CASRARENTEAFF.